This T cell receptor (beta chain) was observed in a study of T cell responses to AZD1222 COVID-19 vaccine. Whole-study findings and limits: At 160-218 and 743-854, vaccine-associated CD4 TCRs were dominant, and they spanned spike. The peak T cell response came first, and repertoires were sampled only after it.

Measured with immunoSEQ multiplex PCR; TCRdb has only the in-frame clones, and not every one. Of more than 95,000 clones listed, more than 75% are singletons. This CDR3 is built from 15 residues. Germline trimming cut 6 bases from V and 5 bases from J; bases unmatched to any gene: 10. Germline CDR1 is MNHEY and CDR2 is SVGEGT. Turning to this clone: The antigen is undetermined.

Source: peripheral blood, taken 28 days after the second dose of the MenACWY control vaccine. This clonotype was sampled from an adult who received the MenACWY meningococcal vaccine as a control. This chain uses TRBV6-2 or TRBV6-3 with TRBJ1-1; the match to TRBD1 covers 9 bases. CDR3 in DNA: TGTGCCAGCAGCTCCCCGTCACAGGGGGCAACTGAAGCTTTCTTT. This encodes CASSSPSQGATEAFF.